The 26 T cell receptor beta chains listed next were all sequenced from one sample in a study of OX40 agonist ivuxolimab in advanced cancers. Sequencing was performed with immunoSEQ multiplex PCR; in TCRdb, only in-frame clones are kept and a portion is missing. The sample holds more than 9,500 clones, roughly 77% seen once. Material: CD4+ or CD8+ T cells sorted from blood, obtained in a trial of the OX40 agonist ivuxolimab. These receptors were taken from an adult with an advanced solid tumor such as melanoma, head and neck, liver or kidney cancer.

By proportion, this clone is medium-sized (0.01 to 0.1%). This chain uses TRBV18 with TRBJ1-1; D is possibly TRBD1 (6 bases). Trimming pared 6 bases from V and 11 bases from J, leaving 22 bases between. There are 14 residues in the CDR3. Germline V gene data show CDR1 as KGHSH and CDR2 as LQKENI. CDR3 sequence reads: CASSTPGTNGRAFF. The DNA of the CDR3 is TGTGCCAGCTCTACCCCCGGGACAAACGGTAGGGCTTTCTTT.

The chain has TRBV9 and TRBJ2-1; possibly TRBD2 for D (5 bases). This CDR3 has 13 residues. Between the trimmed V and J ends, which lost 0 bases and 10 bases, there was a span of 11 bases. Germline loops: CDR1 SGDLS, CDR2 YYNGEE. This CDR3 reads CASSVGSSGEQFF. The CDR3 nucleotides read TGTGCCAGCAGCGTAGGTAGCAGCGGCGAGCAGTTCTTC.

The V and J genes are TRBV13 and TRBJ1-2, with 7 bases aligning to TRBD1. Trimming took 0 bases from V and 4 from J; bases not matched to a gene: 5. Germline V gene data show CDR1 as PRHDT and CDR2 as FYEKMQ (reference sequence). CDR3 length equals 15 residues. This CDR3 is CASSLGLRDSYGYTF. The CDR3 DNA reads TGTGCCAGCAGCTTAGGCCTAAGGGACAGCTATGGCTACACCTTC.

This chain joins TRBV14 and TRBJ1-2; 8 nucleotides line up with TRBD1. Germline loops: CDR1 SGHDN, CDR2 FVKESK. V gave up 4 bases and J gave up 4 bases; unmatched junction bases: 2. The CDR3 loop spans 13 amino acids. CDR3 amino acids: CASSLQGAYGYTF. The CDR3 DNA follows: TGTGCCAGCAGCCTGCAGGGGGCCTATGGCTACACCTTC.

The CDR3 here is CASSLQLAGYQETQYF. DNA for the CDR3: TGTGCCAGCAGCTTGCAACTAGCGGGGTACCAAGAGACCCAGTACTTC. The V call is TRBV4-2, the J call TRBJ2-5; 10 bases align to TRBD2. V gave up 5 bases and J gave up 0 bases; unmatched junction bases: 6. Germline-derived CDR1 and CDR2 are LGHNA and YNFKEQ. The CDR3 sequence is 16 residues long.

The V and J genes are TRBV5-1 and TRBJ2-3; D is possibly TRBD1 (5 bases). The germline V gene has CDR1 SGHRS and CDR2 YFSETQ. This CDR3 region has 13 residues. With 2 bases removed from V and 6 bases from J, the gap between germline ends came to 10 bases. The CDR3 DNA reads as TGCGCCAGCAGCTTCAGGGTCCCGGATACGCAGTATTTT. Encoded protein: CASSFRVPDTQYF. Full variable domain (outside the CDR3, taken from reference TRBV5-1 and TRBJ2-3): KAGVTQTPRYLIKTRGQQVTLSCSPISGHRSVSWYQQTPGQGLQFLFEYFSETQRNKGNFPGRFSGRQFSNSRSEMNVSTLELGDSALYLCASSFRVPDTQYFGPGTRLTVL.

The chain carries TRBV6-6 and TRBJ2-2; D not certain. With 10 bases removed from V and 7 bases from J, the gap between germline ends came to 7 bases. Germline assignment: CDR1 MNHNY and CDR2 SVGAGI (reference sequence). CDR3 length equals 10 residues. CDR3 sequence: CAIYSGELFF. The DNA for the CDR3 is TGTGCCATCTACAGCGGGGAGCTGTTTTTT.

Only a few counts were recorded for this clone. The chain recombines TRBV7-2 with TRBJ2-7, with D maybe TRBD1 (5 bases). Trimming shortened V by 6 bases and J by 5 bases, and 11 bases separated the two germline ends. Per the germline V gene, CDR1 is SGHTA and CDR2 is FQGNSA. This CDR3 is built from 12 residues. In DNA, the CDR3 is TGTGCCAGCAGTCTAGGGGCGCACGAGCAGTACTTC. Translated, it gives CASSLGAHEQYF.

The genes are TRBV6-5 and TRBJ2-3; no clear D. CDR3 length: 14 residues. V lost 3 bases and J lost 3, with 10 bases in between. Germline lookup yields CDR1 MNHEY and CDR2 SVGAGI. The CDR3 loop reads CASSYSHLTDTQYF. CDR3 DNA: TGTGCCAGCAGTTATTCTCATCTTACAGATACGCAGTATTTT.

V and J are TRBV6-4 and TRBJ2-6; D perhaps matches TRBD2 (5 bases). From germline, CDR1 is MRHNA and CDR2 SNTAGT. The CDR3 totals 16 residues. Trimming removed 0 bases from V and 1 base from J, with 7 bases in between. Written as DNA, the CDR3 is TGTGCCAGCAGTGACTCGAGGGATTCTGGGGCCAACGTCCTGACTTTC. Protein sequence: CASSDSRDSGANVLTF.

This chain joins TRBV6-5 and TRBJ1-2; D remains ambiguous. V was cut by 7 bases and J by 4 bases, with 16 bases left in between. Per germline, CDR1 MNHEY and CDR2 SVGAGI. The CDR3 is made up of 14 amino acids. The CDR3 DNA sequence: TGTGCCAGCACCCCCAATGGGCTTCCCTATGGCTACACCTTC. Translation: CASTPNGLPYGYTF.

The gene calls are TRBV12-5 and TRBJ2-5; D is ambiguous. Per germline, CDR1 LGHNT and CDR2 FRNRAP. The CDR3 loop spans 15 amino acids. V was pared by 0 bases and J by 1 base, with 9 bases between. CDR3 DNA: TGTGCTAGTGGTTTGGTAACCGGTACCCAAGAGACCCAGTACTTC. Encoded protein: CASGLVTGTQETQYF. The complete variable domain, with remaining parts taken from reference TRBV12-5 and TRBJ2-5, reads DARVTQTPRHKVTEMGQEVTMRCQPILGHNTVFWYRQTMMQGLELLAYFRNRAPLDDSGMPKDRFSAEMPDATLATLKIQPSEPRDSAVYFCASGLVTGTQETQYFGPGTRLLVL.

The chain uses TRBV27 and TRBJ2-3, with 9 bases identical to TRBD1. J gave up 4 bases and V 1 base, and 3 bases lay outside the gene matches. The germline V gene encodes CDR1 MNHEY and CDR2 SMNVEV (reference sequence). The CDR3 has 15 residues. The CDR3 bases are TGTGCCAGCAGTTTATGGGGACAGGGCTCAGATACGCAGTATTTT. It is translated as CASSLWGQGSDTQYF.

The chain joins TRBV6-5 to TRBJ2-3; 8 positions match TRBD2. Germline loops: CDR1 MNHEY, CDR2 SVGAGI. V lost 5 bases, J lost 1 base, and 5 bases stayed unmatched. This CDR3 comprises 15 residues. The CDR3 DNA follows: TGTGCCAGCAGTCAGACTAGCGCGCGCACAGATACGCAGTATTTT. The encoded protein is CASSQTSARTDTQYF.

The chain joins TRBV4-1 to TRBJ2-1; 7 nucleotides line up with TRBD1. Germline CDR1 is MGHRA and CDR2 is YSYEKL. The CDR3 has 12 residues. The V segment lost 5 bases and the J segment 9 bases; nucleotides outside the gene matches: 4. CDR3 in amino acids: CASSSGGIEQFF. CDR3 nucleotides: TGCGCCAGCAGCTCAGGGGGAATTGAGCAGTTCTTC.

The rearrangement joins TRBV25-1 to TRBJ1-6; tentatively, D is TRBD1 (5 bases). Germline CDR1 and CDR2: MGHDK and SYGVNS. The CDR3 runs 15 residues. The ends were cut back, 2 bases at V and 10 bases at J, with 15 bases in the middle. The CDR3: CASSEMGREVSPLHF. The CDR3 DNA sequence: TGTGCCAGCAGTGAAATGGGCAGGGAGGTGTCACCCCTCCACTTT.

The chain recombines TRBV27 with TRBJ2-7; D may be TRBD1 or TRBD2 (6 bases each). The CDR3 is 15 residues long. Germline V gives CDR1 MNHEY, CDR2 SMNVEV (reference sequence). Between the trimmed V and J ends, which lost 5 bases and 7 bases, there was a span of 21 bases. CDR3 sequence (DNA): TGTGCCAGCAGTCTTGTCGGGGGCGGGGTGGGTGAGCAGTACTTC. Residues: CASSLVGGGVGEQYF.

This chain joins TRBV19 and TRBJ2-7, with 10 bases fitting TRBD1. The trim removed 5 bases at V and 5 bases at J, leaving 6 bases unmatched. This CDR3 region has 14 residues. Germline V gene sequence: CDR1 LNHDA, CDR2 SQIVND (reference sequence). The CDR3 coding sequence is TGTGCCAGTAGTCGGCGGGACAGGGGAGACGAGCAGTACTTC. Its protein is CASSRRDRGDEQYF.

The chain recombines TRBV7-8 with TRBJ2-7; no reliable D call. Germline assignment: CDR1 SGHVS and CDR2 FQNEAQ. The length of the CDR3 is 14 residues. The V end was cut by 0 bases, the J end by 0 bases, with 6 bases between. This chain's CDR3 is CASSLAESSYEQYF. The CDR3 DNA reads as TGTGCCAGCAGCTTAGCCGAGAGCTCCTACGAGCAGTACTTC.

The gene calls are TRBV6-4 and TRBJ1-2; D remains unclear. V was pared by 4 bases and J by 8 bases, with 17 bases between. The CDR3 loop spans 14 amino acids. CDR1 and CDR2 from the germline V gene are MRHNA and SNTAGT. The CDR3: CASSAADGADGYTF. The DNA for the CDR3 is TGTGCCAGCAGTGCAGCCGACGGAGCCGACGGCTACACCTTC.

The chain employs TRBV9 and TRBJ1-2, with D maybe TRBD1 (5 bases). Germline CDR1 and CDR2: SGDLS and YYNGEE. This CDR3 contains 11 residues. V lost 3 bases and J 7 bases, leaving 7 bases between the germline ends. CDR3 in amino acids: CASSAQGGYTF. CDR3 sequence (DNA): TGTGCCAGCAGCGCCCAGGGTGGCTACACCTTC. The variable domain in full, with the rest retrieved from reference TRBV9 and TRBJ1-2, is DSGVTQTPKHLITATGQRVTLRCSPRSGDLSVYWYQQSLDQGLQFLIQYYNGEERAKGNILERFSAQQFPDLHSELNLSSLELGDSALYFCASSAQGGYTFGSGTRLTVV.

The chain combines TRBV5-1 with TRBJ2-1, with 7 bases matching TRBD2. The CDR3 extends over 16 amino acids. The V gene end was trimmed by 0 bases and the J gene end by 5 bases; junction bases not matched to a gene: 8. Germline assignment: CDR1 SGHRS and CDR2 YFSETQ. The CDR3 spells CASSLASSGKDNEQFF. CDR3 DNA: TGCGCCAGCAGCTTGGCATCCAGCGGGAAGGACAATGAGCAGTTCTTC.

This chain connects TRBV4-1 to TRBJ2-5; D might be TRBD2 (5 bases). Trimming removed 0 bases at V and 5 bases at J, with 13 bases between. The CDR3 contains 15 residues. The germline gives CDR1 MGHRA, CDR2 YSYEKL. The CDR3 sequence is CASSQDRDSRETQYF. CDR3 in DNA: TGCGCCAGCAGCCAAGATCGGGATAGCAGGGAGACCCAGTACTTC.

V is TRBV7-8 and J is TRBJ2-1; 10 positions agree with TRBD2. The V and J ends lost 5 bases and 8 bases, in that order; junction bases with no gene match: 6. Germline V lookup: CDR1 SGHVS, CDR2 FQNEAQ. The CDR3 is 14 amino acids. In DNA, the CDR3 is TGTGCCAGCAGCCCCGGGACTAGCGTTCATGAGCAGTTCTTC. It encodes CASSPGTSVHEQFF.

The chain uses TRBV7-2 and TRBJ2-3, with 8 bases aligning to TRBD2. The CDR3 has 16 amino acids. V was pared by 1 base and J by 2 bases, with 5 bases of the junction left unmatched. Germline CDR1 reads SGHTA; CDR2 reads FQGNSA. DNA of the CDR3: TGTGCCAGCAGCTTAGTAGCGGGACTAACCACAGATACGCAGTATTTT. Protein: CASSLVAGLTTDTQYF.

CDR3 region: CASSLAGFRQPQHF. For the CDR3, the DNA is TGTGCCAGCAGTTTAGCAGGGTTTCGTCAGCCCCAGCATTTT. V usage is TRBV27 and J usage is TRBJ1-5, with a tentative D call TRBD1 (5 bases). Trimming pared 2 bases from V and 6 bases from J, leaving 11 bases between. Germline-derived CDR1 and CDR2 are MNHEY and SMNVEV (reference sequence). The CDR3 is 14 amino acids.